This TCR beta chain derives from a study of shared clonotypes between healthy human individuals. Generated by immunoSEQ multiplex PCR, the TCRdb table keeps only in-frame clones and is missing some. The table lists more than 1,200,000 clones, around 98.5% of them singletons, with roughly 0.35% in the top ten. The study's findings and limits: Only blood was sampled, and tissue TCR repertoires likely differ from blood ones. The sharing of roughly 5% of naive CD4 clonotypes was seen across several donors.

Nashville, Tennessee was home to all donors, who were Caucasian adults. Concerning this clone itself: Its antigen is unidentified.

CDR1 is WNHNN, CDR2 SYGVQD, per germline (reference sequence). V was clipped by 3 bases and J by 2 bases, with 19 bases between them. The CDR3 runs 17 residues. The sequence came from a man in his thirties or forties in good health. The rearrangement joins TRBV10-1 to TRBJ1-1; D uncertain. Sequenced material: naive CD4+ T cells sorted from blood. Subset described: CD45RA+ positively selected. CDR3 DNA: TGCGCCAGCAGTGACTCTAGGGCCCTTACGAGAAACACTGAAGCTTTCTTT. It is translated as CASSDSRALTRNTEAFF.